The next 14 T cell receptor beta chains were all read from a single sample in a study of CD8+ T cells in alopecia areata (dated by TCRdb to the late 2010s). What the time point label conveys for this sample: baseline before oral tofacitinib. The library was produced with the immunoSEQ multiplex PCR assay. RNA was extracted from all samples and reverse transcribed into cDNA, which served as template for TCR sequencing. Not all clones reach the TCRdb copy of this immuneACCESS table, which keeps in-frame sequences only. Checked studies attribute under half of the gap to unresolved V genes and leave the rest unexplained. The sample includes 150,000 to 200,000 clones, with approximately 56% observed a single time. Roughly 15% of the sample lies in the top ten. Sequences were derived from CD4+ T cells sorted from blood, sampled at week 0. Source of these receptors: a human donor with alopecia areata.

This chain links TRBV2 with TRBJ1-1; D gene uncertain. The germline V gene has CDR1 SNHLY and CDR2 FYNNEI. The CDR3 sequence is 11 residues long. Between the trimmed V and J ends, which lost 3 bases and 8 bases, there was a span of 7 bases. The DNA of the CDR3 is TGTGCCAGCAGTGAGTACGGAGAAGCTTTCTTT. It yields the protein CASSEYGEAFF. Full variable domain (rest looked up from reference TRBV2 and TRBJ1-1): EPEVTQTPSHQVTQMGQEVILRCVPISNHLYFYWYRQILGQKVEFLVSFYNNEISEKSEIFDDQFSVERPDGSNFTLKIRSTKLEDSAMYFCASSEYGEAFFGQGTRLTVV.

As regards this clone: Other DNA sequences in this specimen translate into the identical CDR3. The rearrangement uses TRBV9 and TRBJ2-2, with 7 bases lining up with TRBD2. J lost 1 base, V lost 2 bases, and 2 bases had no gene match. CDR3 length: 15 residues. In germline, CDR1 is SGDLS, CDR2 YYNGEE. In DNA, the CDR3 is TGTGCCAGCAGCGTTCGCGGGGGGAACACCGGGGAGCTGTTTTTT. Translated, it gives CASSVRGGNTGELFF.

J is TRBJ2-2 and V is TRBV7-3, with D possibly matching TRBD1 (6 bases). Germline-derived CDR1 and CDR2 are SGHTA and FQGTGA. V was shortened by 5 bases and J by 0 bases, with 7 bases between the two germline ends. This CDR3 has 14 residues. CDR3 nucleotide sequence: TGTGCCAGCAGCGGGGGCGCGAACACCGGGGAGCTGTTTTTT. This sequence encodes CASSGGANTGELFF. Looking up the rest from reference TRBV7-3 and TRBJ2-2 gives the full variable domain: GAGVSQTPSNKVTEKGKYVELRCDPISGHTALYWYRQSLGQGPEFLIYFQGTGAADDSGLPNDRFFAVRPEGSVSTLKIQRTERGDSAVYLCASSGGANTGELFFGEGSRLTVL.

The genes are TRBV11-3 and TRBJ2-7; weak D call: TRBD2 (7 bases). Germline assignment: CDR1 SGHNT and CDR2 YENEEA. Trimming shortened V by 2 bases and J by 6 bases, and 17 bases separated the two germline ends. This CDR3 has 15 amino acids. The CDR3 DNA is TGTGCCAGCAGCTTAAGTTGGGGGGGCCTCGGCGAGCAGTACTTC. This sequence encodes CASSLSWGGLGEQYF.

The chain joins TRBV4-1 to TRBJ2-7; no definite D call. The CDR3 totals 14 residues. Trimming cost V 2 bases and J 2 bases, with 10 bases left between them. Germline V gives CDR1 MGHRA, CDR2 YSYEKL. The CDR3, as DNA: TGCGCCAGCAGCCAAAGGACGAAGACCTACGAGCAGTACTTC. Translating it yields CASSQRTKTYEQYF.

As DNA, the CDR3 is TGTGCCAGCAGCCACCAATCGCCCTCGAGTCCCGCCGGGGAGCTGTTTTTT. Protein: CASSHQSPSSPAGELFF. The chain carries TRBV14 and TRBJ2-2; D unclear. This CDR3 has 17 residues. The V and J ends lost 3 bases and 6 bases respectively, with 20 bases between them. Looked up from germline, CDR1 is SGHDN and CDR2 is FVKESK. The variable domain in full, completed from reference TRBV14 and TRBJ2-2, reads EAGVTQFPSHSVIEKGQTVTLRCDPISGHDNLYWYRRVMGKEIKFLLHFVKESKQDESGMPNNRFLAERTGGTYSTLKVQPAELEDSGVYFCASSHQSPSSPAGELFFGEGSRLTVL.

This chain connects TRBV6-5 to TRBJ1-2; tentative D call: TRBD1 (5 bases). This CDR3 spans 14 amino acids. Trimming left V 0 bases short and J 4 bases short, with 9 bases between. Looked up from germline, CDR1 is MNHEY and CDR2 is SVGAGI. The CDR3 bases are TGTGCCAGCAGTTACTCCGGGGGGACCTATGGCTACACCTTC. It encodes CASSYSGGTYGYTF.

This clone was observed a handful of times. The genes are TRBV2 and TRBJ2-7; the D gene is possibly TRBD1 (6 bases). The CDR3 runs 13 residues. Germline values: CDR1 SNHLY, CDR2 FYNNEI. Between the trimmed V and J ends, which lost 4 bases and 6 bases, there was a span of 13 bases. The CDR3 sequence: CASSGVRGGEQYF. CDR3 DNA: TGTGCCAGCAGTGGGGTCAGAGGGGGCGAGCAGTACTTC.

V usage is TRBV7-9 and J usage is TRBJ1-6, with 8 bases fitting TRBD1. Germline V CDR1 and CDR2: SEHNR, FQNEAQ (reference sequence). The CDR3 extends over 14 amino acids. The V and J ends lost 2 bases and 13 bases, in that order; junction bases with no gene match: 7. CDR3 amino acids: CASSLQGAIRPLHF. The CDR3 DNA is TGTGCCAGCAGCTTACAGGGGGCCATCAGGCCCCTCCACTTT. Full variable domain (remainder filled in from reference TRBV7-9 and TRBJ1-6): DTGVSQNPRHKITKRGQNVTFRCDPISEHNRLYWYRQTLGQGPEFLTYFQNEAQLEKSRLLSDRFSAERPKGSFSTLEIQRTEQGDSAMYLCASSLQGAIRPLHFGNGTRLTVT.

This chain joins TRBV30 and TRBJ1-6, with D possibly TRBD1 on 6 matching bases. Trimming left V 3 bases short and J 8 bases short, with 11 bases between. This CDR3 is built from 13 residues. Germline CDR1 is GTSNPN and CDR2 is SVGIG (reference sequence). The CDR3 bases are TGTGCCTGGAGCCCCGGGACATATTCACCCCTCCACTTT. This translates into CAWSPGTYSPLHF.

V gene TRBV7-2 combines with J gene TRBJ2-1; TRBD2 agrees at 8 bases. Germline-derived CDR1 and CDR2 are SGHTA and FQGNSA. V shed 4 bases, J shed 4 bases, and the junction held 15 bases outside the gene matches. The CDR3 contains 18 residues. The CDR3 region is CASSSLGGGTPGYNEQFF. In nucleotides, the CDR3 is TGTGCCAGCAGCTCCCTCGGCGGGGGGACCCCCGGATACAATGAGCAGTTCTTC.

The chain's CDR3 is CASSLQPGQESGYTF. The CDR3 bases are TGTGCCAGCAGTCTACAACCGGGACAGGAGAGCGGCTACACCTTC. The V gene is TRBV6-5, the J gene TRBJ1-2; 8 nucleotides agree with TRBD1. The CDR3 has 15 residues. Germline V gives CDR1 MNHEY, CDR2 SVGAGI. V lost 5 bases and J lost 8; bases outside the gene matches: 13.

This sequence joins TRBV6-5 and TRBJ1-2; no definite D call. The germline V gene encodes CDR1 MNHEY and CDR2 SVGAGI. V was clipped by 6 bases and J by 4 bases, with 15 bases between them. The CDR3 length is 14 residues. CDR3 nucleotide sequence: TGTGCCAGCAGCCAGACCCGGGGATCCTATGGCTACACCTTC. It encodes CASSQTRGSYGYTF.

V is TRBV30 and J is TRBJ2-7; D is possibly TRBD2 (7 bases). V was shortened by 5 bases and J by 7 bases, with 21 bases between the two germline ends. This CDR3 contains 14 residues. The germline gives CDR1 GTSNPN, CDR2 SVGIG (reference sequence). The CDR3 bases are TGTGCCTGGGCCGCGGGGGCCTCTTCGGGAGAGCAGTACTTC. It codes for CAWAAGASSGEQYF. Supplemented by reference TRBV30 and TRBJ2-7, the full variable domain reads SQTIHQWPATLVQPVGSPLSLECTVEGTSNPNLYWYRQAAGRGLQLLFYSVGIGQISSEVPQNLSASRPQDRQFILSSKKLLLSDSGFYLCAWAAGASSGEQYFGPGTRLTVT.